The 6 T cell receptor beta chains reported below all come from one sample, sequenced in a study of shared T cell receptors in the human thymus. Profiling relied on immunoSEQ multiplex PCR, and the TCRdb table lists in-frame clones only, not all of them. The sample lists some 660,000 clones, more than 70% occurring once. This same sample was also taken into another study, of human thymus T cells.

The sample consisted of thymocytes. Receptors were obtained from a boy under two years old with a congenital heart defect.

The chain joins TRBV4-1 to TRBJ2-5; 7 nucleotides line up with TRBD2. CDR1 and CDR2 from the germline V gene are MGHRA and YSYEKL. Trimming at V came to 1 base and at J to 4 bases, leaving 6 bases not matched to a gene. CDR3 length equals 15 residues. The CDR3 DNA sequence: TGCGCCAGCAGCCAAGTCCTAGCGGTAGCAGAGACCCAGTACTTC. It codes for CASSQVLAVAETQYF.

The chain combines TRBV2 with TRBJ1-6, with 7 bases that match TRBD1. Trimming removed 6 bases from V and 8 bases from J; junction bases left unmatched: 10. CDR3 length: 15 amino acids. Looked up from germline, CDR1 is SNHLY and CDR2 is FYNNEI. The CDR3 bases are TGTGCCAGCAGGGACCCGACAGGGTTTGATTCACCCCTCCACTTT. Translating gives CASRDPTGFDSPLHF. Supplemented by reference TRBV2 and TRBJ1-6, the full variable domain reads EPEVTQTPSHQVTQMGQEVILRCVPISNHLYFYWYRQILGQKVEFLVSFYNNEISEKSEIFDDQFSVERPDGSNFTLKIRSTKLEDSAMYFCASRDPTGFDSPLHFGNGTRLTVT.

The chain couples TRBV14 to TRBJ2-5, with D perhaps matching TRBD2 (5 bases). The CDR3 is made up of 15 amino acids. Germline values: CDR1 SGHDN, CDR2 FVKESK. The V and J ends lost 2 bases and 0 bases respectively, with 10 bases between them. The CDR3 DNA is TGTGCCAGCAGCCAATGGTCGGGATACCAAGAGACCCAGTACTTC. It encodes CASSQWSGYQETQYF.

J is TRBJ1-3 and V is TRBV7-9, with D maybe TRBD1 (5 bases). The CDR3 spans 15 residues. V lost 5 bases and J 0 bases, leaving 11 bases between the germline ends. CDR1 is SEHNR, CDR2 FQNEAQ, per germline (reference sequence). The CDR3 DNA reads as TGTGCCAGCAGCCCCCGGGGGTCCTCTGGAAACACCATATATTTT. It codes for CASSPRGSSGNTIYF.

The rearrangement uses TRBV4-2 and TRBJ2-7, with 7 bases fitting TRBD1. Germline-derived CDR1 and CDR2 are LGHNA and YNFKEQ. CDR3 size: 15 residues. J lost 4 bases, V lost 0 bases, and 6 bases had no gene match. DNA for the CDR3: TGTGCCAGCAGCCAAGAACAGGGGATTGCGTACGAGCAGTACTTC. Translated, it gives CASSQEQGIAYEQYF.

The chain is built from TRBV2 and TRBJ1-1; TRBD1 is a possible D gene (5 bases). The CDR3 covers 15 residues. The V end was cut by 0 bases, the J end by 1 base, with 9 bases between. Looked up from germline, CDR1 is SNHLY and CDR2 is FYNNEI. The CDR3 loop is CASSEARQKNTEAFF. The DNA of the CDR3 is TGTGCCAGCAGTGAAGCGCGACAGAAGAACACTGAAGCTTTCTTT. Full variable domain (outside the CDR3, taken from reference TRBV2 and TRBJ1-1): EPEVTQTPSHQVTQMGQEVILRCVPISNHLYFYWYRQILGQKVEFLVSFYNNEISEKSEIFDDQFSVERPDGSNFTLKIRSTKLEDSAMYFCASSEARQKNTEAFFGQGTRLTVV.